This T cell receptor beta chain was recovered during a study of cytomegalovirus exposure and HLA in healthy donors (dated 2017 in TCRdb). Regarding the research as a whole: In an earlier analysis of roughly 590 of the donors, less than 350 Gb of sequence data and 90 million to 120 million unique TCR beta sequences from 150 million to 200 million T cells were reported. In a later analysis, previously published TCR beta repertoires from 550 to 700 donors were re-analyzed and high-resolution HLA genotyping was added so that TCR occurrence patterns could be studied. High-throughput TCR immunosequencing, statistical association of individual TCRs with disease status, and machine learning were combined to predict cytomegalovirus infection status. In an earlier analysis of several hundred of the donors, high-throughput TCR beta sequencing was used to judge whether each TCR beta V gene segment behaved as functional or pseudogenic. Besides the first cohort of roughly 660 subjects, a separate validation cohort made up of 120 different subjects was used. The later analysis used no new phenotypic data to find candidate immune exposures, relying instead on TCR beta sequences and their occurrence across donors. All discovery cohort repertoires had been generated on a single sequencing platform. The study aimed to test whether signatures of past pathogen exposure could be identified by cataloging public T cell receptors. Of the 300 to 500 genotyped donors, 65% to 90% were placed in the genetic ancestry cluster associated with self-reported Caucasian donors. A later genetic analysis used genome-wide SNP genotypes for about 65% of the roughly 700 donors, treating that subset as a discovery cohort. Four to six DR-DQ haplotypes were handled as single units for association and clustering, since linkage in the cohort was strong. Both class I and class II loci were covered by HLA typing, at four-digit resolution. An early release that covered some 630 HLA-typed donors contained around 300 gigabases of sequencing data and 70 million to 100 million unique TCR sequences. Among around 400 genotyped donors of the cohort, an average of roughly 230,000 unique TCR beta nucleotide sequences was sequenced per donor, of which 15% to 20% were non-productive. Alongside the repertoire data, information on donor age, sex, ethnicity and CMV serostatus was compiled. The T cell repertoires of around 730 subjects were profiled by immunosequencing and related to cytomegalovirus serostatus. The number of typed donors differed by locus: roughly 629-640 for A, B, C, DRB1 and DQB1; some 540 for DQA1; around 580 for DPA1; and approximately 450 for DPB1. What the authors observed across the whole study: Broadly in line with IMGT annotations, most TCR beta V segments showed up in productive rearrangements about 87% or about 30% of the time in an earlier analysis of several hundred of the donors. A later analysis found that TCR association rates varied across HLA loci, with DRB1 alleles showing the most associated TCRs and HLA-C alleles the fewest. A total of about 180 TCR beta chains were listed by the study as associated with cytomegalovirus. Most TCR sequences were seen in very few donors, while some public TCRs were found in many individuals. Three of the identified cytomegalovirus-associated TCR beta chains were confirmed in vitro to be specific for cytomegalovirus antigens. In a later analysis, most CMV-associated TCR beta chains were found to appear HLA-restricted, with HLA associations seemingly driven largely by CMV exposure. When HLA alleles, especially DR and DQ, strongly co-occurred, TCR associations were difficult to assign to individual alleles. In a later analysis, several top co-occurrence clusters were reported to appear linked to parvovirus B19, influenza, CMV and Epstein-Barr virus. A cluster of highly shared sequence variants was judged likely to represent a technical artifact of the sequencing pipeline. CMV serostatus was the only immune exposure information available for the cohort. A later analysis associated 17,000 or so TCR beta sequences with specific HLA alleles at a false discovery rate of 0.05. A later analysis found that HLA-associated TCR beta chains were more clonally expanded and had lower generation probabilities than equally common non-associated chains. Roughly uniform sequencing depth across donors was assumed in presence/absence analyses, although this assumption may not hold. Because the 87-base-pair reads could not distinguish some IMGT-functional V segments, including TRBV6-2 and TRBV6-3, those segments were excluded. A later genetic analysis reported fewer N-insertions in productive TCRs among donors in an Asian-associated ancestry cluster than the approximately 700-donor mean. It was suggested by the authors that the approach could potentially be generalized to other disease states and immunological phenotypes. A later genetic analysis associated a missense DCLRE1C variant with V-gene and J-gene trimming of TCR beta chains, and an independent cohort replicated the association. Linkage disequilibrium might explain the correlated functional status among segregating V segments, but an unknown experimental factor could not be excluded. In this cohort, only TCR beta chains were sequenced, and detectable features were limited by the absence of alpha or paired-chain data. Because some donors lacked HLA typing at each locus, the association tests relied only on the typed subset. Over 15 rarely observed V segments, including chromosome 9 orphons, were excluded from the earlier analysis of about 610 of the donors because counts were too low. In both the original and validation cohorts, the classifier was reported to diagnose cytomegalovirus status with high specificity and sensitivity. A further reported finding was that TCR beta sequences accurately predicted the HLA-A and HLA-B alleles for most subjects in the first cohort.

The cohort comprised some 680 healthy bone marrow donors. At the time of sampling, all cohort members were nominally healthy, though unrecorded immune exposures were likely present. The donor tested CMV seronegative and was one of the 352 seronegative cohort members. Every donor gave a peripheral blood sample, and the peripheral blood mononuclear cells from that sample were used for TCR beta sequencing. Genomic DNA extraction from the blood cell samples was performed with the Qiagen DNeasy Blood Extraction Kit. To prepare the library, the immunoSEQ multiplex PCR assay was applied. For the multiplex PCR, a mixture combining 60 forward primers for TCR Vbeta segments and 13 reverse primers for TCR Jbeta segments was used. The CDR3 region of rearranged TCR beta genes was amplified from genomic DNA by a multiplex PCR assay. Amplified TCR beta libraries were sequenced as 87-base-pair reads on the Illumina HiSeq System. Under the source paper's analysis protocol: A later analysis tallied tens of millions of unique TCR beta chains across the 600 to 700 repertoires, and approximately 11 million of those chains were shared by two or more donors. Raw reads were error-corrected and collapsed into unique sequences by a nearest-neighbor algorithm in which closely related sequences were merged to remove PCR and sequencing errors. To assign V, D and J gene segments, CDR3 sequences were aligned to IMGT reference sequences. For a sequence to be retained, a match of at least six nucleotides to both a V gene segment and a J gene segment was required. Rearrangements were classified as productive when the CDR3 lacked stop codons and remained in frame with V and J, and all other rearrangements were classified as non-productive. Following IMGT convention, CDR3 was defined as the stretch from the second conserved V-encoded cysteine to the conserved J-encoded phenylalanine. In an earlier analysis of more than 550 of the donors, sequences lacking an unambiguous match to a single V gene segment were excluded. An earlier analysis of around 600 of the donors classified V segments as functional when productive rearrangements were above 56.7% and as segregating when the standard deviation between donors was above 5%. A statistical classification framework was developed to diagnose cytomegalovirus status using the catalog of TCR beta chain sequences. In a later analysis, V and J genes were assigned by comparing TCR nucleotide sequences against IMGT/GENE-DB human TR gene sequences. The TCRdist pipeline was used in a later analysis to assign CDR3 sequences and most-parsimonious VDJ recombination scenarios. In a later analysis, every TCR beta chain was defined by the combination of its CDR3 amino acid sequence and its V-gene family, and reads without a unique V-gene family were dropped. As a way to deal with suspected cross-contamination and a sequencing artifact, a later analysis dropped 450 to 600 nucleotide sequences that were highly shared and had low generation probability. In a later analysis, a clonal expansion index was calculated for each public chain from normalized within-repertoire ranks of inferred template counts. A later analysis computed generation probabilities with a VDJ recombination model fitted to out-of-frame rearrangements, and checked the results against IGoR. A later analysis scored TCR-TCR, TCR-HLA and TCR-CMV co-occurrence with hypergeometric tests, applying a repertoire-size bias correction to TCR pairs. False discovery rates were estimated in a later analysis by permuting HLA or CMV assignments 20 times. A later analysis grouped co-occurring TCRs with DBSCAN, adding TCRdist sequence similarity when clustering within HLA-allele-positive subsets. Repertoires with fewer than 30,000 or more than 120,000 public chains, plus five repertoires with anomalous nucleotide sharing, were excluded from co-occurrence clustering. As stored in TCRdb, this immuneACCESS dataset retains in-frame rearrangements with V and J assigned. A fraction of the clones does not appear; measured against another copy, unresolved V genes explain less than half of the discrepancy, and the remainder lacks a known reason. V and J calls plus clone size are reproduced from that table; the DNA served to infer D and trimming. The table for this sample lists about 130,000 clones. Of the sample, 1.5% to 2% is held by the ten largest clones.

Concerning this clone: It has no known antigen specificity.

Unmatched junction bases come to 4, with V trimmed by 3 bases and J by 6 bases. The CDR3 sequence holds 14 residues, the cysteine and phenylalanine included. The sequence is cut down to CDR3 DNA, 42 bases in frame from base 1. According to the germline V gene, CDR1 reads KGHSH and CDR2 reads LQKENI. The rearranged chain carries TRBV18 and TRBJ2-1, and TRBD1 matches 8 of the central bases. Sequencing was done on a sample of PBMCs. The TCR sequence derives from a man younger than 35 in good health and CMV-seronegative. The CDR3: CASSPQGAFNEQFF. DNA sequence: TGTGCCAGCTCACCTCAGGGGGCGTTCAATGAGCAGTTCTTC.